This T cell receptor beta chain was captured by sequencing in a study of shared clonotypes between healthy human individuals. Notes on the study in general: Estimated richness was generally greater in naive than memory subsets.

TCRdb's table, derived via immunoSEQ multiplex PCR, lists solely in-frame clones and lacks some. The sample shows about 2.3 million clones, just over 90% of them seen only once. As concerns this clone: Its specificity is not known.

V was pared by 3 bases and J by 3 bases, with 11 bases between. The germline CDR1 and CDR2 sequences are MDHEN and SYDVKM. CDR3 size: 14 residues. This clonotype was obtained from a man younger than 35 in good health. Some clones in this sample may be carry-over from other donors' samples. The sequenced sample consisted of naive CD4+ T cells from PBMCs. The sample's subset: CD45RA+ positively selected. This rearrangement joins TRBV28 to TRBJ1-1; D gene ambiguous. Here the CDR3 reads CASSFNPSHTEAFF. CDR3 nucleotides: TGTGCCAGCAGTTTTAATCCATCCCACACTGAAGCTTTCTTT.